Listed here are 31 T cell receptor beta chains from one sample, sequenced in a study of shared clonotypes between healthy human individuals. Sequencing used immunoSEQ multiplex PCR; TCRdb keeps in-frame clones, though not all of them. The table includes about 2 million clones, about 95% detected once. CD45RO-negative CD8 cells positively selected for CCR7 made up the naive population, which excluded terminally differentiated effector memory CD45RA+ cells. Sequencing used naive CD8+ T cells sorted from blood. The receptors originated from a man aged 18 to 35 in good health.

The CDR3: CASSSWTSGGTDTQYF. The CDR3, as DNA: TGTGCCAGCAGCTCCTGGACTAGCGGGGGCACAGATACGCAGTATTTT. The J gene is TRBJ2-3, the V gene TRBV13; 12 nucleotides agree with TRBD2. CDR1 and CDR2 (germline): PRHDT, FYEKMQ (reference sequence). The V segment lost 4 bases and the J segment 1 base; nucleotides outside the gene matches: 3. The CDR3 loop spans 16 amino acids.

The chain combines TRBV15 with TRBJ1-3, with D possibly TRBD1 on 5 matching bases. V shed 2 bases and J shed 4 bases, with 12 bases lying between them. The CDR3 covers 15 residues. Germline loops: CDR1 LNHNV, CDR2 YYDKDF (reference sequence). CDR3 residues: CATSRLGAPGNTIYF. CDR3 nucleotides: TGTGCCACCAGCAGACTTGGGGCGCCGGGAAACACCATATATTTT.

The gene calls are TRBV9 and TRBJ2-2; 7 bases are shared with TRBD1. V was clipped by 8 bases and J by 4 bases; unmatched bases: 2. Germline CDR1 is SGDLS and CDR2 is YYNGEE. This CDR3 has 12 amino acids. CDR3 nucleotide sequence: TGTGCCAGTACAGGGGCCACCGGGGAGCTGTTTTTT. Translated, it gives CASTGATGELFF.

This chain uses TRBV7-9 with TRBJ2-7; TRBD2 aligns across 8 bases. CDR3 length equals 14 residues. CDR1 SEHNR and CDR2 FQNEAQ come from the germline V gene (reference sequence). The junction had 5 bases not matched to a gene; V was cut back by 2 bases and J by 5 bases. The CDR3 DNA is TGTGCCAGCAGCTTATCCCGGACTAGCAACGAGCAGTACTTC. Encoded protein: CASSLSRTSNEQYF.

This clone was detected only once. DNA for the CDR3: TGTGCCAGCAGCTTAGGGGGTTGGCTGGCTAATGAAAAACTGTTTTTT. It codes for CASSLGGWLANEKLFF. The chain has TRBV7-9 and TRBJ1-4; unclear D gene. The CDR3 has 16 residues. V lost 1 base and J lost 3, with 12 bases in between. Germline V gene sequence: CDR1 SEHNR, CDR2 FQNEAQ (reference sequence). The full variable domain, with the rest looked up from reference TRBV7-9 and TRBJ1-4, is DTGVSQNPRHKITKRGQNVTFRCDPISEHNRLYWYRQTLGQGPEFLTYFQNEAQLEKSRLLSDRFSAERPKGSFSTLEIQRTEQGDSAMYLCASSLGGWLANEKLFFGSGTQLSVL.

This chain links TRBV4-1 with TRBJ1-2; 9 nucleotides line up with TRBD1. This CDR3 is built from 14 residues. Germline V gives CDR1 MGHRA, CDR2 YSYEKL. The V segment lost 1 base and the J segment 6 bases; nucleotides outside the gene matches: 3. The CDR3, as DNA: TGCGCCAGCAGCCAAGGGGGGGACAGGGATGGCTACACCTTC. Translated, it gives CASSQGGDRDGYTF.

The gene calls are TRBV7-8 and TRBJ2-5, with a tentative D call TRBD1 (5 bases). The CDR3 has 12 residues. Germline lookup yields CDR1 SGHVS and CDR2 FQNEAQ. The V end was cut by 5 bases, the J end by 1 base, with 5 bases between. The CDR3: CASSDSQETQYF. Here the CDR3 DNA reads TGTGCCAGCAGCGACAGCCAAGAGACCCAGTACTTC.

This chain uses TRBV27 with TRBJ1-1, with TRBD1 matching over 10 bases. Germline V CDR1 and CDR2: MNHEY, SMNVEV (reference sequence). The CDR3 spans 17 residues. The ends lost 5 bases at V and 0 bases at J; junction bases unmatched: 9. The CDR3 sequence is CASSPLDRGPMNTEAFF. DNA for the CDR3: TGTGCCAGCAGTCCCCTCGACAGGGGGCCCATGAACACTGAAGCTTTCTTT.

To note about this clone: Other DNA sequences within the sample encode an identical CDR3. The V call is TRBV18, the J call TRBJ2-7; tentative D call: TRBD1 (6 bases). Between the trimmed V and J ends, which lost 3 bases and 0 bases, there was a span of 9 bases. The CDR3 is made up of 14 amino acids. The germline gives CDR1 KGHSH, CDR2 LQKENI. CDR3 amino acids: CASSPARGSYEQYF. CDR3 DNA: TGTGCCAGCTCACCGGCCAGGGGCTCCTACGAGCAGTACTTC.

The V call is TRBV5-6, the J call TRBJ2-1; 7 nucleotides agree with TRBD2. This CDR3 region has 16 residues. Germline loops: CDR1 SGHDT, CDR2 YYEEEE. V gave up 4 bases and J gave up 8 bases; unmatched junction bases: 15. Written as DNA, the CDR3 is TGTGCCAGCAGCCTTGCGGGAGCCCTTGTGTACCATGAGCAGTTCTTC. Protein product: CASSLAGALVYHEQFF.

The chain recombines TRBV19 with TRBJ1-1; D not certain. This CDR3 contains 13 residues. V lost 5 bases and J lost 3, with 10 bases in between. Germline V gives CDR1 LNHDA, CDR2 SQIVND (reference sequence). The DNA of the CDR3 is TGTGCCAGTAGTGCCACAGTGGACACTGAAGCTTTCTTT. Encoded protein: CASSATVDTEAFF.

The chain carries TRBV5-4 and TRBJ2-5; 8 positions agree with TRBD1. The germline V gene has CDR1 SGHNT and CDR2 YYREEE (reference sequence). The CDR3 extends over 14 amino acids. J gave up 4 bases and V 4 bases, and 6 bases lay outside the gene matches. The CDR3 protein is CASSGTTGVETQYF. The CDR3 coding sequence is TGTGCCAGCAGCGGGACGACAGGGGTAGAGACCCAGTACTTC.

The V and J genes are TRBV28 and TRBJ1-5, with 7 bases identical to TRBD1. From germline, CDR1 is MDHEN and CDR2 SYDVKM. The CDR3 is 13 amino acids. Trimming took 6 bases from V and 6 from J; bases not matched to a gene: 5. CDR3 in DNA: TGTGCCAGCAGGTCGAGGGGGCTTCAGCCCCAGCATTTT. Protein product: CASRSRGLQPQHF.

The V gene is TRBV11-2, the J gene TRBJ1-1; 7 bases map to TRBD1. CDR1 SGHAT and CDR2 FQNNGV come from the germline V gene. This CDR3 comprises 17 residues. Trimming took 5 bases from V and 3 from J; bases not matched to a gene: 15. CDR3 bases: TGTGCCAGCAGCCGTGGACAGGTTGGATCAAAAGACACTGAAGCTTTCTTT. Its translation: CASSRGQVGSKDTEAFF.

DNA for the CDR3: TGTGCCAGCAGCTTATATCCCCAGCTAGAAGCTTTCTTT. It encodes CASSLYPQLEAFF. This rearrangement joins TRBV7-8 to TRBJ1-1; D remains ambiguous. CDR3 length equals 13 residues. The V and J ends lost 2 bases and 8 bases respectively, with 12 bases between them. Germline V gene data show CDR1 as SGHVS and CDR2 as FQNEAQ.

The chain couples TRBV5-4 to TRBJ2-5; tentative D call: TRBD2 (5 bases). V was cut by 0 bases and J by 3 bases, with 12 bases left in between. CDR1 SGHNT and CDR2 YYREEE come from the germline V gene (reference sequence). The CDR3 runs 15 residues. The CDR3 loop is CASSLVGGPKETQYF. CDR3 coding DNA: TGTGCCAGCAGCTTGGTGGGCGGGCCTAAAGAGACCCAGTACTTC.

The rearrangement uses TRBV7-9 and TRBJ2-7; 9 bases agree with TRBD1. Per germline, CDR1 SEHNR and CDR2 FQNEAQ (reference sequence). This CDR3 is built from 16 residues. V gave up 5 bases and J gave up 3 bases; unmatched junction bases: 11. The CDR3 nucleotides read TGTGCCAGCAGCGCCGTAGTAGGGACAGGGTACTACGAGCAGTACTTC. This codes for CASSAVVGTGYYEQYF.

The rearrangement joins TRBV2 to TRBJ2-7, with 9 bases matching TRBD1. Trimming took 8 bases from V and 2 from J; bases not matched to a gene: 7. Germline loops: CDR1 SNHLY, CDR2 FYNNEI. The CDR3 has 14 residues. The DNA of the CDR3 is TGTGCCAGCGGGGTAACAGGGGGCACCTACGAGCAGTACTTC. Protein product: CASGVTGGTYEQYF.

A single count supports this clone. This chain uses TRBV18 with TRBJ1-4, with TRBD1 matching 7 bases. Germline CDR1 KGHSH, CDR2 LQKENI. This CDR3 has 14 residues. The trim removed 4 bases at V and 2 bases at J, leaving 1 base unmatched. The CDR3 is CASSLGQTNEKLFF. The DNA of the CDR3 is TGTGCCAGCTCACTGGGACAGACTAATGAAAAACTGTTTTTT.

The J gene is TRBJ1-6, the V gene TRBV21-1; the DNA was not compared with TRBD1, the D call given in the table. TRBV21-1 is a pseudogene. This CDR3 is 16 amino acids long. CDR3 in DNA: TGTGCCAGCAGCAAAGCTAGGGGAAGAGCTCATTCACCCCTCCACTTT. It encodes CASSKARGRAHSPLHF.

This clone showed up just a few times. The chain couples TRBV25-1 to TRBJ2-7; possible D gene TRBD2, 6 bases. With 7 bases removed from V and 10 bases from J, the gap between germline ends came to 20 bases. The CDR3 length is 13 residues. Germline V CDR1 and CDR2: MGHDK, SYGVNS. This chain's CDR3 is CASTTGDGGSQYF. CDR3 in DNA: TGTGCCAGCACTACCGGGGACGGGGGAAGTCAGTACTTC.

The chain couples TRBV27 to TRBJ2-7, with TRBD2 matching over 10 bases. This CDR3 has 14 amino acids. The V and J ends lost 5 bases and 2 bases, in that order; junction bases with no gene match: 3. Per germline, CDR1 MNHEY and CDR2 SMNVEV (reference sequence). For the CDR3, the DNA is TGTGCCAGCAGTGTAGCGGGGGGCGCCTACGAGCAGTACTTC. Its protein product is CASSVAGGAYEQYF.

The chain uses TRBV29-1 and TRBJ1-2; 7 nucleotides align to TRBD1. The CDR3 is 13 amino acids. Germline values: CDR1 SQVTM, CDR2 ANQGSEA. The V gene end was trimmed by 3 bases and the J gene end by 5 bases; junction bases not matched to a gene: 6. The CDR3 region is CSVDAGGGYGYTF. The CDR3 DNA sequence: TGCAGCGTTGATGCAGGGGGAGGGTATGGCTACACCTTC.

In its sample, this clone was seen once. The chain combines TRBV30 with TRBJ2-2; D not certain. The germline V gene has CDR1 GTSNPN and CDR2 SVGIG (reference sequence). V was cut by 5 bases and J by 7 bases, with 14 bases left in between. This CDR3 spans 13 amino acids. The CDR3 region has the DNA TGTGCCTGGTTCGGGCCCTTAGGCGGGGAGCTGTTTTTT. Protein sequence: CAWFGPLGGELFF.

The chain combines TRBV30 with TRBJ2-5; TRBD1 matches 9 bases. The CDR3 loop spans 14 amino acids. Germline CDR1 reads GTSNPN; CDR2 reads SVGIG (reference sequence). After removal of 1 base from V and 5 bases from J, the junction contained 5 bases not matched to a gene. CDR3 amino acids: CAWSGGTGFETQYF. CDR3 in DNA: TGTGCCTGGAGTGGAGGGACAGGGTTTGAGACCCAGTACTTC.

The chain uses TRBV19 and TRBJ2-3; 9 bases match TRBD1. The germline CDR1 and CDR2 sequences are LNHDA and SQIVND (reference sequence). The length of the CDR3 is 15 residues. The V gene end was trimmed by 4 bases and the J gene end by 5 bases; junction bases not matched to a gene: 7. CDR3 nucleotides: TGTGCCAGTAGTAATCTTTGGACAGGGGAAGATACGCAGTATTTT. It yields the protein CASSNLWTGEDTQYF.

The chain joins TRBV6-5 to TRBJ2-2; 10 nucleotides align to TRBD1. The V segment lost 9 bases and the J segment 5 bases; nucleotides outside the gene matches: 9. Germline lookup yields CDR1 MNHEY and CDR2 SVGAGI. This CDR3 comprises 15 residues. CDR3 nucleotide sequence: TGTGCCAGTATCGAGAGGACAGGGGGAACCGGGGAGCTGTTTTTT. Translating gives CASIERTGGTGELFF.

The chain joins TRBV27 to TRBJ2-7; D remains ambiguous. Trimming took off 6 bases at V and 2 bases at J, with 17 bases between the two ends. This CDR3 has 15 residues. CDR1 MNHEY and CDR2 SMNVEV come from the germline V gene (reference sequence). The CDR3 coding sequence is TGTGCCAGCAGCCCTCGCCATCTTTTAACCTACGAGCAGTACTTC. Protein: CASSPRHLLTYEQYF.

Worth noting for this clone: Distinct nucleotide sequences in the sample also encode this CDR3. J is TRBJ1-6 and V is TRBV6-5; D gene uncertain. The CDR3 is 15 amino acids. The V and J ends lost 0 bases and 4 bases respectively, with 7 bases between them. CDR1 is MNHEY and CDR2 is SVGAGI in the germline V gene. The CDR3 loop reads CASSYSSGYNSPLHF. CDR3 nucleotides: TGTGCCAGCAGTTACTCCTCCGGTTATAATTCACCCCTCCACTTT.

The V call is TRBV28, the J call TRBJ2-1, with TRBD1 as a possible D gene (6 bases). V shed 4 bases and J shed 8 bases, with 27 bases lying between them. The CDR3 runs to 18 residues. The V gene's germline CDR1 is MDHEN and CDR2 SYDVKM. The CDR3 bases are TGTGCCAGCAGTTCCCCAATAGTGAGCAGGGGAAAATTCGATGAGCAGTTCTTC. It specifies CASSSPIVSRGKFDEQFF.

This sequence joins TRBV13 and TRBJ1-2; possibly TRBD1 for D (5 bases). From germline, CDR1 is PRHDT and CDR2 FYEKMQ (reference sequence). The ends were cut back, 0 bases at V and 3 bases at J, with 11 bases in the middle. The CDR3 is made up of 15 amino acids. The CDR3 protein is CASSLGSGTDYGYTF. Here the CDR3 DNA reads TGTGCCAGCAGCTTAGGGTCCGGGACGGACTATGGCTACACCTTC.